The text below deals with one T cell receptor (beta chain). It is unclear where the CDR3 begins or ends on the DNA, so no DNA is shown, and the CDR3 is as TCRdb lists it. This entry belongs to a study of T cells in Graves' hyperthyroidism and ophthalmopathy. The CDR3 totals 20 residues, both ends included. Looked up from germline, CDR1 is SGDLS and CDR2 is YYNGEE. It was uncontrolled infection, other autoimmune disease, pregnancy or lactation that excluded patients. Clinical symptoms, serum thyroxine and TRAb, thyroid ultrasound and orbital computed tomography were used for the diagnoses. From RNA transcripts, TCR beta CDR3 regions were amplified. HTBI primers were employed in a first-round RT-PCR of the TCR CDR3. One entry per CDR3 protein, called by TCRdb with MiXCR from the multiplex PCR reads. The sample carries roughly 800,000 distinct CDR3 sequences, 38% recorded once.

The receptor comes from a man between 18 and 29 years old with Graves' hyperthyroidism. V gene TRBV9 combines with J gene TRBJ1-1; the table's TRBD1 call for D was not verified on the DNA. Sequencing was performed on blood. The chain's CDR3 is CASSIYLCSTRGDHNTEAFF.